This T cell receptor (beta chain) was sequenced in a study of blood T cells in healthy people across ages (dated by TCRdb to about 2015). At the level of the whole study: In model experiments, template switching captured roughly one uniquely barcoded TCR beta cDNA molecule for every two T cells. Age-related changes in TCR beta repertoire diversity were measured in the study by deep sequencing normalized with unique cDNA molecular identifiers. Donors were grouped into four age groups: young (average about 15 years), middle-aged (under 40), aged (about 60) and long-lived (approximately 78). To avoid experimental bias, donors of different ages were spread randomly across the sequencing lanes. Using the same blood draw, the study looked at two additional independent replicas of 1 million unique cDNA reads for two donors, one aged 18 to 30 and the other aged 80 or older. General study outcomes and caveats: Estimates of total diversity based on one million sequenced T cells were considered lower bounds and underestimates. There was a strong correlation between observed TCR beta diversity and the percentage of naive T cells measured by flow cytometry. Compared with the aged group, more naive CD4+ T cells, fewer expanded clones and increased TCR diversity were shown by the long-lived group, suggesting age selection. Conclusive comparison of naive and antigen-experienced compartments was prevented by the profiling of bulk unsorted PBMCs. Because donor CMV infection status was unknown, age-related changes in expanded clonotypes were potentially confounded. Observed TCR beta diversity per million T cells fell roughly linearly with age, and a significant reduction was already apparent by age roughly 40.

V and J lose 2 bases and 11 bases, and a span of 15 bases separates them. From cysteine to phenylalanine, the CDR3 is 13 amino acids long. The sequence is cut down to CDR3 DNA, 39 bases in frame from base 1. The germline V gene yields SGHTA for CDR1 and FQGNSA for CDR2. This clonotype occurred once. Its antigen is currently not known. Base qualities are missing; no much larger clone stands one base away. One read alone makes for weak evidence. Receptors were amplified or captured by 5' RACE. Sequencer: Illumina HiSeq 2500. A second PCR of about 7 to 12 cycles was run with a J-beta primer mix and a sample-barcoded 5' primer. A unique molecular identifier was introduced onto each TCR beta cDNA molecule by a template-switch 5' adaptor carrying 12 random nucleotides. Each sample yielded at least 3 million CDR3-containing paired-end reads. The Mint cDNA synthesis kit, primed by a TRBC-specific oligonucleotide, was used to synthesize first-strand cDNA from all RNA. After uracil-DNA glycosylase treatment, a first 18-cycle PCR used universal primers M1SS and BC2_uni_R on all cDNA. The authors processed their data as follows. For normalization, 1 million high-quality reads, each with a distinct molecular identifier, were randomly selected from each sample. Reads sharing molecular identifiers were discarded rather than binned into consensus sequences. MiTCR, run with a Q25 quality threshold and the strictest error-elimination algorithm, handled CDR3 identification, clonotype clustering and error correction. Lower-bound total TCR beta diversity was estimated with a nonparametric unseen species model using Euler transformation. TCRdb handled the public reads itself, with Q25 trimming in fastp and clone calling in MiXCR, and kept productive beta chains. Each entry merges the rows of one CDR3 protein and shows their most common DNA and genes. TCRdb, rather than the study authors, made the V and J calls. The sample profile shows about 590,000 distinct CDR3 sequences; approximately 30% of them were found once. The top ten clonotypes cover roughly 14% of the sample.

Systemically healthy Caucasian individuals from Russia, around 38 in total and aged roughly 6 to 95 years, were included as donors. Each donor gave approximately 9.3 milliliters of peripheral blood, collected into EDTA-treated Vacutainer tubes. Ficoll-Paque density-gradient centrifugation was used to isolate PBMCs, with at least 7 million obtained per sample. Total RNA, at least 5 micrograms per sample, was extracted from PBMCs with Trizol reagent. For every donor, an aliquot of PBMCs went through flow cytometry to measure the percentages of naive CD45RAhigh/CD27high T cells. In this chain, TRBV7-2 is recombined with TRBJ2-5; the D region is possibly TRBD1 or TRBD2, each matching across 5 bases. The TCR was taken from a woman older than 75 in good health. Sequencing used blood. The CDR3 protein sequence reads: CASSLHRTLDQYF. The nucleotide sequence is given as TGTGCCAGCAGCTTACATCGGACACTAGATCAGTACTTC.